This TCR beta chain comes out of a study of CD8+CD57+ T cells in acquired aplastic anemia. Trimming took 6 bases from V and 3 from J, leaving 14 bases between them. Germline values: CDR1 MNHEY, CDR2 SVGEGT. There are 15 residues in the CDR3. The sequenced patients had an expansion of CD8+CD57+ cells seen by flow cytometry. Severe acquired aplastic anemia affected all patients. Genomic DNA templated the TCR beta VDJ and CDR3 profiling. TCRdb ran MiXCR on the reads and lists one entry per CDR3 protein. The sample lists about 200,000 distinct CDR3 sequences, less than 75% occurring once. The specimen was sorted CD4+, CD8+, or CD8+CD57+ T cells (not recorded which) from PBMCs. The source of this sequence is a human donor with aplastic anemia. The chain carries TRBV6-2 or TRBV6-3 and TRBJ2-2; perhaps TRBD2 as D (7 bases). CDR3 sequence: CASSPAGAHTGELFF. The CDR3 coding sequence is TGTGCCAGCAGCCCTGCGGGGGCTCACACCGGGGAGCTGTTTTTT.